This T cell receptor (beta chain) comes out of a study of blood T cells in healthy people across ages. Note on this clonotype: What it recognizes is unknown.

The CDR3 loop spans 14 amino acids. V dropped 1 base and J dropped 7 bases, with 13 bases sitting between them. Germline-derived CDR1 and CDR2 are SGHAT and FQNNGV. Through a sample-barcoded 5' primer and a J-beta primer mix, a second PCR was run for 7 to 11 cycles. TCRdb passed the 5' RACE reads through MiXCR, listing each CDR3 protein once. The repertoire holds 1.4 million to 1.5 million distinct CDR3 sequences, with around 42% as singletons. General study results and limits: Long-lived donors carried more naive CD4+ cells and greater diversity than aged donors.

The sequenced material came from blood. The sequence was obtained from a woman between 18 and 30 years old in good health. The chain has TRBV11-2 and TRBJ1-1; D gene uncertain. CDR3 protein: CASSLGSAGCEAFF. The CDR3 bases are TGTGCCAGCAGCTTAGGTTCCGCGGGCTGTGAAGCTTTCTTT.